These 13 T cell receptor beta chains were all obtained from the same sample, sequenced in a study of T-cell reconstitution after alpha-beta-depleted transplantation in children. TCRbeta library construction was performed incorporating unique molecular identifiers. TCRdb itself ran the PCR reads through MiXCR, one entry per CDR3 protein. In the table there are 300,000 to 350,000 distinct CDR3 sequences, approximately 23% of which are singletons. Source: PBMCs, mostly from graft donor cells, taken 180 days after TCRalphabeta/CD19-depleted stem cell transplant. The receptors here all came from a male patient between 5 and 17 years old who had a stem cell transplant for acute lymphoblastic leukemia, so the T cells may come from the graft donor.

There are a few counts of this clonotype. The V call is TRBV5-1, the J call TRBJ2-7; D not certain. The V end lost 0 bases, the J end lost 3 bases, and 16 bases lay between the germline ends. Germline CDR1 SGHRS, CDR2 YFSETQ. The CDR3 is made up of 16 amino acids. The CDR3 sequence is CASSLDLWGGGYEQYF. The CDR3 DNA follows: TGCGCCAGCAGCTTGGATTTATGGGGTGGCGGCTACGAGCAGTACTTC. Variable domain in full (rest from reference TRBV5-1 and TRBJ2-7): KAGVTQTPRYLIKTRGQQVTLSCSPISGHRSVSWYQQTPGQGLQFLFEYFSETQRNKGNFPGRFSGRQFSNSRSEMNVSTLELGDSALYLCASSLDLWGGGYEQYFGPGTRLTVT.

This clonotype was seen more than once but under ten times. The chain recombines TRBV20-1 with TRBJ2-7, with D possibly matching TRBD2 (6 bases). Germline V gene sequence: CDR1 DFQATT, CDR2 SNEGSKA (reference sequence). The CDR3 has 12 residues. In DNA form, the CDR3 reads TGCAGGGCGGGACGGCTCTCCTACGAGCAGTACTTC. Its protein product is CRAGRLSYEQYF.

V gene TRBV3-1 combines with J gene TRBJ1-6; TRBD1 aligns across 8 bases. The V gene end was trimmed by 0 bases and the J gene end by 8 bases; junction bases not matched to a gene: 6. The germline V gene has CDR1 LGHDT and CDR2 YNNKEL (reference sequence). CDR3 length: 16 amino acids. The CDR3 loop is CASSQEGWTGYSPLHF. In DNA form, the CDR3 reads TGTGCCAGCAGCCAAGAGGGGTGGACAGGGTATTCACCCCTCCACTTT.

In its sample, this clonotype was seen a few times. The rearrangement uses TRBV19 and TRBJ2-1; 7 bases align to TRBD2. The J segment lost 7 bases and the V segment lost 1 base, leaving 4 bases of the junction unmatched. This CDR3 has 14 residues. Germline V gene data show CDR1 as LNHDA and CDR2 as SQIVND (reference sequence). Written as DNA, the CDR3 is TGTGCCAGTAGTATAGGGACTAGTGGGAATGAGCAGTTCTTC. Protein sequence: CASSIGTSGNEQFF.

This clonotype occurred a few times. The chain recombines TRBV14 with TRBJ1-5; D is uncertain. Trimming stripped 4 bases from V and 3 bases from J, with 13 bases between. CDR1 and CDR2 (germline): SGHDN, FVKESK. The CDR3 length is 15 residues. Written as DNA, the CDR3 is TGTGCCAGCAGCCTCCAGGCCGGGATCAATCAGCCCCAGCATTTT. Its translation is CASSLQAGINQPQHF.

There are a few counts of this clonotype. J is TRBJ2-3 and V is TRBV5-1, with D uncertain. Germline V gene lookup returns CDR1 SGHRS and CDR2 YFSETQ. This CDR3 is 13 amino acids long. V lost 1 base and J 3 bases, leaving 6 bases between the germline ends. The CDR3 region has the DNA TGCGCCAGCAGCTTGTCGCTAACAGATACGCAGTATTTT. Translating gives CASSLSLTDTQYF.

This CDR3 reads CASRLTGTRGKLFF. CDR3 DNA sequence: TGTGCCAGCAGGCTTACCGGGACTAGGGGAAAACTGTTTTTT. V usage is TRBV12-3 or TRBV12-4 and J usage is TRBJ1-4, with a tentative D call TRBD1 (5 bases). CDR3 size: 14 residues. V gave up 6 bases and J gave up 10 bases, with 18 bases separating them.

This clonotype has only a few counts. CDR3 sequence (DNA): TGTGCTAGTGGTTCCCACAGATCCTACACTGAAGCTTTCTTT. Its protein product is CASGSHRSYTEAFF. The chain joins TRBV12-5 to TRBJ1-1; D gene unclear. The CDR3 sequence is 14 residues long. Trimming left V 4 bases short and J 3 bases short, with 12 bases between. Germline V gene data show CDR1 as LGHNT and CDR2 as FRNRAP.

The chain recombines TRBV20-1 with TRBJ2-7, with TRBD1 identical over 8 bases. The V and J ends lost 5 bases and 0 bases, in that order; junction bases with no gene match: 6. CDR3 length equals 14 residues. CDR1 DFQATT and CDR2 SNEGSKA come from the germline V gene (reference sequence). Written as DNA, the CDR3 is TGCAGTGCTTCAGGGGGCCCTAGCTCCTACGAGCAGTACTTC. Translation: CSASGGPSSYEQYF.

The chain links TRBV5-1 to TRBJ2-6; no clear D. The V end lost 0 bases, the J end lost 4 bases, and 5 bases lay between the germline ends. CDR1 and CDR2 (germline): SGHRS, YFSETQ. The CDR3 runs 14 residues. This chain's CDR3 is CASSLVVGANVLTF. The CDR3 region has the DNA TGCGCCAGCAGCTTGGTGGTGGGGGCCAACGTCCTGACTTTC.

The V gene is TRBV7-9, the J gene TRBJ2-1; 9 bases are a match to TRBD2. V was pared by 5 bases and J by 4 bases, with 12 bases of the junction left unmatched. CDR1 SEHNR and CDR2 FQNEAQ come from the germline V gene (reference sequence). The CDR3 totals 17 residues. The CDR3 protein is CASSHLAGEAPYNEQFF. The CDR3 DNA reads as TGTGCCAGCAGCCATTTAGCGGGAGAGGCCCCGTACAATGAGCAGTTCTTC.

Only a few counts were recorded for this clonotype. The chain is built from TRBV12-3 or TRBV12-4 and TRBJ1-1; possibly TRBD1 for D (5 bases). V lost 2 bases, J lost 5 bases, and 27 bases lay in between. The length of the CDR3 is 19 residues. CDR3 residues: CASSLRGFTYWGLETEAFF. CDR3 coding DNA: TGTGCCAGCAGTTTACGGGGCTTTACCTACTGGGGTCTGGAGACTGAAGCTTTCTTT.

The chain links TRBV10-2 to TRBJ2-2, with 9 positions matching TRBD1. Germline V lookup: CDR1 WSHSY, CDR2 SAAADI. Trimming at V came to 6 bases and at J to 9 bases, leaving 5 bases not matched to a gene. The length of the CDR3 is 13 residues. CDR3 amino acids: CASSWTGARELFF. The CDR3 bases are TGCGCCAGCAGCTGGACAGGGGCCCGGGAGCTGTTTTTT.